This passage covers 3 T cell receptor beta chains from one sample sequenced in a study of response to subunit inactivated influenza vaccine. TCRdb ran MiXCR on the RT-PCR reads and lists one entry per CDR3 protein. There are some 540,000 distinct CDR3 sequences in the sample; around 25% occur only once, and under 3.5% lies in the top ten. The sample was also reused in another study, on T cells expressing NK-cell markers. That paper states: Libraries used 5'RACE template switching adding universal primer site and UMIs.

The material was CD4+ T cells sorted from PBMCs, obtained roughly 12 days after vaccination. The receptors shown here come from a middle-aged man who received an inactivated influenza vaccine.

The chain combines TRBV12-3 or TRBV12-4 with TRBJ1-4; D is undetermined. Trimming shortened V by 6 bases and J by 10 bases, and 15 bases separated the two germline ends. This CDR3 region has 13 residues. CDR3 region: CASSLDLRGKLFF. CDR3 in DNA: TGTGCCAGCAGCTTGGACCTGCGGGGAAAACTGTTTTTT.

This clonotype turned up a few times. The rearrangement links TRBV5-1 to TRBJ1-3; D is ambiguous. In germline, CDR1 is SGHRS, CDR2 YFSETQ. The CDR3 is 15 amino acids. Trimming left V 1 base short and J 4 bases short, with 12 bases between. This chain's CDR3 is CASSLSANLGNTIYF. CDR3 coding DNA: TGCGCCAGCAGCTTGTCGGCCAATCTCGGAAACACCATATATTTT.

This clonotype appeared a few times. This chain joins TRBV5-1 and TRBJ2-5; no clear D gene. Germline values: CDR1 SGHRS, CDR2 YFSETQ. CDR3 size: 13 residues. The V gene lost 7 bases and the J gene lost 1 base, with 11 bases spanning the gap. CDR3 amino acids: CASSRDFQETQYF. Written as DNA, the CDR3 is TGCGCCAGCTCTCGAGACTTCCAAGAGACCCAGTACTTC.